These 15 T cell receptor beta chains were sequenced from one sample in a study of blood T cell repertoires in COVID-19. Clones were read by immunoSEQ multiplex PCR, and TCRdb kept only the in-frame ones, dropping some. In the table there are roughly 230,000 clones, 80% to 85% of which are singletons. Material: PBMCs or T cells enriched from blood (not recorded which). The source of these receptors is a man aged 50 or older who had recovered from COVID-19.

The V and J genes are TRBV24-1 and TRBJ2-1, with 13 bases identical to TRBD2. V shed 3 bases and J 8 bases; nucleotides not matched to a gene: 6. The germline gives CDR1 KGHDR, CDR2 SFDVKD. This CDR3 has 16 residues. CDR3 coding DNA: TGTGCCACCAGTGATGCACTAGCGGGGGGGCTTGATGAGCAGTTCTTC. Encoded protein: CATSDALAGGLDEQFF.

The chain carries TRBV19 and TRBJ1-4; 7 nucleotides match TRBD1. The CDR3 loop spans 15 amino acids. V dropped 6 bases and J dropped 8; count of bases not matched to a gene: 12. Per germline, CDR1 LNHDA and CDR2 SQIVND (reference sequence). This CDR3 is CASSTPGGTKEKLFF. The CDR3 DNA reads TGTGCCAGTAGCACCCCAGGGGGGACGAAGGAAAAACTGTTTTTT.

This sequence joins TRBV6-5 and TRBJ1-3; 9 bases line up with TRBD1. CDR1 MNHEY and CDR2 SVGAGI come from the germline V gene. Germline trimming cut 5 bases from V and 4 bases from J; bases unmatched to any gene: 3. This CDR3 is 14 amino acids long. The CDR3 sequence: CASSQTGGGNTIYF. The CDR3 DNA reads TGTGCCAGCAGTCAGACAGGGGGAGGAAACACCATATATTTT.

This clone was recorded only once. The chain recombines TRBV6-5 with TRBJ1-1; D is possibly TRBD1 (6 bases). V was pared by 5 bases and J by 0 bases, with 13 bases between. The length of the CDR3 is 15 residues. CDR1 is MNHEY, CDR2 SVGAGI, per germline. Here the CDR3 DNA reads TGTGCCAGCAGTCGTCGACAGGACCTGAACACTGAAGCTTTCTTT. This codes for CASSRRQDLNTEAFF.

The chain links TRBV7-2 to TRBJ1-5, with D possibly TRBD1 on 6 matching bases. V lost 4 bases, J lost 6 bases, and 13 bases lay in between. Germline V gene lookup returns CDR1 SGHTA and CDR2 FQGNSA. The CDR3 loop spans 14 amino acids. CDR3 DNA: TGTGCCAGCAGCTCGAACAGGGTAACTCAGCCCCAGCATTTT. Protein: CASSSNRVTQPQHF.

J is TRBJ1-3 and V is TRBV9, with TRBD1 matching 9 bases. Losses at the gene ends were 2 bases for V and 2 bases for J; bases not matched to a gene: 5. This CDR3 spans 16 amino acids. The V gene's germline CDR1 is SGDLS and CDR2 YYNGEE. This CDR3 reads CASSVQQGAAGNTIYF. The CDR3 bases are TGTGCCAGCAGCGTCCAACAGGGGGCGGCTGGAAACACCATATATTTT.

The genes are TRBV19 and TRBJ2-6; D remains unclear. Looked up from germline, CDR1 is LNHDA and CDR2 is SQIVND (reference sequence). The V and J ends lost 6 bases and 0 bases respectively, with 3 bases between them. The CDR3 spans 13 residues. CDR3 DNA sequence: TGTGCCAGTAGCCTCTCTGGGGCCAACGTCCTGACTTTC. It specifies CASSLSGANVLTF. Complete variable domain (other parts from reference TRBV19 and TRBJ2-6): DGGITQSPKYLFRKEGQNVTLSCEQNLNHDAMYWYRQDPGQGLRLIYYSQIVNDFQKGDIAEGYSVSREKKESFPLTVTSAQKNPTAFYLCASSLSGANVLTFGAGSRLTVL.

This chain joins TRBV5-1 and TRBJ2-1; D unresolved. The V gene's germline CDR1 is SGHRS and CDR2 YFSETQ. Trimming cost V 4 bases and J 0 bases, with 11 bases left between them. This CDR3 has 15 amino acids. CDR3 nucleotide sequence: TGCGCCAGCAGCCCCATGGTTAGCTCCTACAATGAGCAGTTCTTC. Amino acids: CASSPMVSSYNEQFF.

The chain couples TRBV7-9 to TRBJ2-2; 14 bases fit TRBD2. V lost 1 base, J lost 5 bases, and 9 bases stayed unmatched. The CDR3 extends over 19 amino acids. Germline assignment: CDR1 SEHNR and CDR2 FQNEAQ (reference sequence). Here the CDR3 reads CASSLVWTGTSGRTGELFF. The CDR3 DNA sequence: TGTGCCAGCAGCTTAGTCTGGACCGGGACTAGCGGGAGAACCGGGGAGCTGTTTTTT.

In its sample, this clone was seen a few times. V gene TRBV10-1 combines with J gene TRBJ2-2; D may be TRBD1 (7 bases). Germline V lookup: CDR1 WNHNN, CDR2 SYGVQD (reference sequence). Trimming pared 10 bases from V and 2 bases from J, leaving 14 bases between. The CDR3 runs 14 residues. The CDR3 DNA reads as TGCGCCACCGCGGGACAGATAAACACCGGGGAGCTGTTTTTT. Its protein product is CATAGQINTGELFF.

This chain uses TRBV29-1 with TRBJ1-2, with a possible D match to TRBD1 (6 bases). Between the trimmed V and J ends, which lost 0 bases and 2 bases, there was a span of 10 bases. Germline V gene lookup returns CDR1 SQVTM and CDR2 ANQGSEA. This CDR3 is 14 amino acids long. The CDR3 nucleotides read TGCAGCGTTGAAGATCAGGGGAAAAACTATGGCTACACCTTC. Protein sequence: CSVEDQGKNYGYTF.

The chain's CDR3 is CASTTSRGGNQPQHF. CDR3 in DNA: TGTGCCAGCACTACCTCACGGGGGGGGAATCAGCCCCAGCATTTT. This chain uses TRBV6-5 with TRBJ1-5; weak D call: TRBD1 (5 bases). Germline V gene lookup returns CDR1 MNHEY and CDR2 SVGAGI. Trimming took off 7 bases at V and 4 bases at J, with 17 bases between the two ends. The CDR3 loop spans 15 amino acids.

The chain uses TRBV3-1 (or the pseudogene TRBV3-2) and TRBJ1-5; tentatively, D is TRBD1 (6 bases). Germline V lookup: CDR1 LGHDT, CDR2 YNNKEL (reference sequence). The CDR3 totals 14 residues. Trimming took off 3 bases at V and 7 bases at J, with 13 bases between the two ends. The CDR3 region is CASSHYRDAQPQHF. In DNA form, the CDR3 reads TGTGCCAGCAGCCATTACAGGGATGCCCAGCCCCAGCATTTT.

This clone showed up just once. The chain uses TRBV5-1 and TRBJ1-5; 8 nucleotides agree with TRBD1. J lost 0 bases, V lost 3 bases, and 2 bases had no gene match. Germline V gene data show CDR1 as SGHRS and CDR2 as YFSETQ. CDR3 size: 15 residues. CDR3 nucleotides: TGCGCCAGCAGCTCGACAGGGGATAGCAATCAGCCCCAGCATTTT. Amino acid sequence: CASSSTGDSNQPQHF.

The genes are TRBV9 and TRBJ2-3, with 9 bases that match TRBD1. The CDR3 is made up of 15 amino acids. The germline V gene encodes CDR1 SGDLS and CDR2 YYNGEE. The J segment lost 5 bases and the V segment lost 4 bases, leaving 8 bases of the junction unmatched. For the CDR3, the DNA is TGTGCCAGCAGCCCCTGGGGACAGGGAGGAGATACGCAGTATTTT. Protein: CASSPWGQGGDTQYF.